The 17 T cell receptor beta chains listed next were all sequenced from one sample in a study of identical twins. TCRdb called the 5' RACE reads again in MiXCR, with one record for every CDR3 protein. The sample holds a few hundred thousand distinct CDR3 sequences, about 12% seen once. These sequences were also reported in another study, on yellow fever vaccine responses in identical twins.

Sequences were obtained from memory (CD45RO+) T cells sorted from blood. All receptors come from a woman in her late teens or twenties in good health.

This clonotype was seen many times. V gene TRBV24-1 combines with J gene TRBJ2-3, with 8 bases identical to TRBD2. With V trimmed by 0 bases and J by 6 bases, 7 bases remained unmatched. Germline CDR1 KGHDR, CDR2 SFDVKD. The CDR3 covers 16 residues. The CDR3 DNA follows: TGTGCCACCAGTGATTTGGGTAGCGGGGATGTTGATACGCAGTATTTT. It translates to CATSDLGSGDVDTQYF.

This clonotype has a count of ten or more. V gene TRBV5-5 combines with J gene TRBJ2-5, with a possible D match to TRBD1 (6 bases). This CDR3 comprises 15 residues. V was cut by 4 bases and J by 4 bases, with 17 bases left in between. Germline lookup yields CDR1 SGHKS and CDR2 YYEKEE (reference sequence). CDR3 protein: CASSNLQGGGETQYF. As DNA, the CDR3 is TGTGCCAGCAGCAACTTACAGGGTGGGGGAGAGACCCAGTACTTC.

This clonotype has just a few counts. This chain connects TRBV6-4 to TRBJ2-1; a weak D match, TRBD2 (7 bases). Germline V gene sequence: CDR1 MRHNA, CDR2 SNTAGT. V gave up 0 bases and J gave up 8 bases, with 14 bases separating them. The CDR3 extends over 15 amino acids. CDR3 nucleotide sequence: TGTGCCAGCAGTGACTCGGGGGGGGCAGGCGATGAGCAGTTCTTC. As protein: CASSDSGGAGDEQFF.

J is TRBJ2-2 and V is TRBV18; D ambiguous. Germline V gene lookup returns CDR1 KGHSH and CDR2 LQKENI. The CDR3 has 16 residues. Trimming pared 0 bases from V and 1 base from J, leaving 9 bases between. CDR3 bases: TGTGCCAGCTCACCACCGAGTTCAGGGAACACCGGGGAGCTGTTTTTT. Its translation is CASSPPSSGNTGELFF.

CDR3: CASSNLAGAVYEQYF. CDR3 bases: TGTGCCAGCAGCAACCTAGCGGGGGCTGTCTACGAGCAGTACTTC. The gene calls are TRBV7-9 and TRBJ2-7, with 10 nucleotides matching TRBD2. The CDR3 has 15 residues. J was trimmed by 3 bases and V by 5 bases; bases with no gene match: 7. Germline CDR1 and CDR2: SEHNR and FQNEAQ (reference sequence).

The sample holds many counts of this clonotype. This chain connects TRBV10-3 to TRBJ2-2; possibly TRBD1 for D (6 bases). Per the germline V gene, CDR1 is ENHRY and CDR2 is SYGVKD. This CDR3 has 14 amino acids. V lost 10 bases to trimming and J lost 0 bases, with 12 bases between them. CDR3 sequence reads: CASSGTPNTGELFF. Here the CDR3 DNA reads TGTGCCAGTTCCGGGACACCGAACACCGGGGAGCTGTTTTTT.

The table lists this clonotype with a few counts. The V and J genes are TRBV30 and TRBJ2-7, with a possible D match to TRBD1 (5 bases). The CDR3 is 14 residues long. Germline assignment: CDR1 GTSNPN and CDR2 SVGIG (reference sequence). The V gene lost 1 base and the J gene lost 6 bases, with 16 bases spanning the gap. CDR3 protein: CAWSGKGRVVEQYF. CDR3 sequence (DNA): TGTGCCTGGAGTGGAAAGGGCAGGGTCGTCGAGCAGTACTTC.

This clonotype was found a few times. The chain joins TRBV7-2 to TRBJ2-3; the match to TRBD1 covers 7 bases. This CDR3 has 16 amino acids. Germline V CDR1 and CDR2: SGHTA, FQGNSA. V lost 5 bases and J lost 5; bases outside the gene matches: 13. This CDR3 reads CASSQNPTGIIDTQYF. CDR3 DNA sequence: TGTGCCAGCAGCCAAAACCCGACAGGGATTATAGATACGCAGTATTTT.

A few counts support this clonotype. The V call is TRBV5-6, the J call TRBJ1-1; D ambiguous. Germline values: CDR1 SGHDT, CDR2 YYEEEE. The V end lost 1 base, the J end lost 1 base, and 11 bases lay between the germline ends. CDR3 length: 15 amino acids. The CDR3 reads CASSLLTLENTEAFF. The DNA of the CDR3 is TGTGCCAGCAGCTTGCTAACCCTTGAGAACACTGAAGCTTTCTTT.

The chain uses TRBV6-2 or TRBV6-3 and TRBJ2-7; TRBD2 aligns across 11 bases. Per germline, CDR1 MNHEY and CDR2 SVGEGT. CDR3 length: 13 residues. J lost 2 bases, V lost 9 bases, and 3 bases had no gene match. CDR3 coding DNA: TGTGCCAGTTCTAGCGGGAGGACCTACGAGCAGTACTTC. This encodes CASSSGRTYEQYF.

The sample holds many counts of this clonotype. J is TRBJ2-7 and V is TRBV20-1, with D uncertain. V dropped 3 bases and J dropped 0 bases, with 12 bases sitting between them. The CDR3 contains 14 residues. CDR1 and CDR2 from the germline V gene are DFQATT and SNEGSKA (reference sequence). CDR3 amino acids: CSARARSPSYEQYF. CDR3 in DNA: TGCAGTGCTAGGGCCCGGTCTCCCTCCTACGAGCAGTACTTC.

The chain combines TRBV2 with TRBJ2-1, with 8 nucleotides matching TRBD1. The trim removed 7 bases at V and 3 bases at J, leaving 8 bases unmatched. This CDR3 comprises 15 residues. Germline V gene sequence: CDR1 SNHLY, CDR2 FYNNEI. For the CDR3, the DNA is TGTGCCAGCAATTCAGGGGGCGGAAACTACAATGAGCAGTTCTTC. As protein: CASNSGGGNYNEQFF.

This clonotype was observed a few times. This chain connects TRBV7-8 to TRBJ2-1; weak D call: TRBD2 (6 bases). The CDR3 spans 15 residues. The V gene's germline CDR1 is SGHVS and CDR2 FQNEAQ. With 7 bases removed from V and 1 base from J, the gap between germline ends came to 14 bases. In DNA, the CDR3 is TGTGCCAGCAAGCCGGGACTCTCATCCTACAATGAGCAGTTCTTC. Its protein product is CASKPGLSSYNEQFF.

The chain combines TRBV20-1 with TRBJ2-5, with 11 bases matching TRBD2. The germline gives CDR1 DFQATT, CDR2 SNEGSKA (reference sequence). J lost 8 bases, V lost 3 bases, and 20 bases had no gene match. This CDR3 is built from 18 residues. CDR3 amino acids: CSARRTSGGPLGENTQYF. DNA for the CDR3: TGCAGTGCTAGGAGAACTAGCGGGGGCCCCCTTGGCGAGAATACCCAGTACTTC.

This clonotype was seen more than once but under ten times. The chain combines TRBV20-1 with TRBJ2-7; D not certain. Trimming shortened V by 3 bases and J by 4 bases, and 13 bases separated the two germline ends. Germline lookup yields CDR1 DFQATT and CDR2 SNEGSKA (reference sequence). The CDR3 totals 13 residues. This chain's CDR3 is CSARPPDGYEQYF. The CDR3 DNA reads TGCAGTGCTAGGCCCCCAGACGGGTACGAGCAGTACTTC.

This clonotype appeared many times. The V and J genes are TRBV5-1 and TRBJ2-3, with D perhaps being TRBD1 or TRBD2 (6 bases each). CDR1 is SGHRS, CDR2 YFSETQ, per germline. Deletions cut 5 bases from V and 1 base from J, with 17 bases between. This CDR3 spans 16 amino acids. The CDR3 region has the DNA TGCGCCAGCAGTACTTTAACGGGGGCGCGCACAGATACGCAGTATTTT. It is translated as CASSTLTGARTDTQYF.

This clonotype was picked up a small number of times. The J gene is TRBJ2-3, the V gene TRBV20-1; D may be TRBD1 (5 bases). Germline-derived CDR1 and CDR2 are DFQATT and SNEGSKA (reference sequence). The CDR3 contains 16 residues. V lost 0 bases, J lost 2 bases, and 15 bases lay in between. The CDR3 sequence: CSARDPSLGHTDTQYF. CDR3 in DNA: TGCAGTGCTAGAGATCCCTCGCTGGGGCACACAGATACGCAGTATTTT.